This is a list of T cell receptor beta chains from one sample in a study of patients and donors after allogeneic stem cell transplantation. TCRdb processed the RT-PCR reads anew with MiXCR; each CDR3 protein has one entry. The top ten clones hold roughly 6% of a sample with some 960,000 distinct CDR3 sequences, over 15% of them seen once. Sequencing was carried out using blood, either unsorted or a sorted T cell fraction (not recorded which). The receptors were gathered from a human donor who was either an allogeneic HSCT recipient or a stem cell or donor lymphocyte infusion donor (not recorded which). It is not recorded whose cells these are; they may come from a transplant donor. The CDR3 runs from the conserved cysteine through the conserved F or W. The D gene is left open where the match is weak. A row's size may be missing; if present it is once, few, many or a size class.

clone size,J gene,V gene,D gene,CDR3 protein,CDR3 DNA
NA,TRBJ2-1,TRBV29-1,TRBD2,CSVQGLARGNEQFF,TGCAGCGTACAGGGACTAGCGAGAGGGAATGAGCAGTTCTTC
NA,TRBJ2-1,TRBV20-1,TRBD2,CSARELAGEPYEQFF,TGCAGTGCTAGAGAGCTAGCGGGAGAACCATATGAGCAGTTCTTC
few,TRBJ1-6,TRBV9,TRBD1,CASSVGGQGVGSPLHF,TGTGCCAGCAGCGTAGGGGGACAGGGGGTCGGATCACCCCTCCACTTT
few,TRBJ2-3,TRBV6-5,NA,CASSYQGKDTQYF,TGTGCCAGCAGTTACCAGGGGAAGGATACGCAGTATTTT
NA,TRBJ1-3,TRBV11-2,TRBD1,CASSSDRIGNTIYF,TGTGCCAGCAGCTCGGACAGGATTGGAAACACCATATATTTT
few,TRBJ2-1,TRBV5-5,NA,CASSLFSPGKSF,TGTGCCAGCAGCTTGTTTTCGCCGGGGAAGTCCTTC
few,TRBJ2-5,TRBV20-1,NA,CSARITGVVLQETQYF,TGCAGTGCTAGAATCACAGGAGTGGTGCTACAAGAGACCCAGTACTTC
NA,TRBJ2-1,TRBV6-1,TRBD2,CASIGLAGGDNEQFF,TGTGCCAGCATAGGACTAGCGGGAGGTGACAATGAGCAGTTCTTC
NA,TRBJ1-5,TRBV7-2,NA,CASSLAGGLGGNQPQHF,TGTGCCAGCAGCTTAGCGGGAGGACTGGGGGGCAATCAGCCCCAGCATTTT
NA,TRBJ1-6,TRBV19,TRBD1,CASSTQGVAGSPLHF,TGTGCCAGTAGTACACAGGGGGTCGCAGGTTCACCCCTCCACTTT
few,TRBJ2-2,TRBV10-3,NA,CAIRSGSGELFF,TGTGCCATACGGTCCGGGTCAGGGGAGCTGTTTTTT
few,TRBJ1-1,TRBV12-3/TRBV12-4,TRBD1,CASSLSSTGVDTEAFF,TGTGCCAGCAGTCTGTCCTCGACAGGGGTGGACACTGAAGCTTTCTTT
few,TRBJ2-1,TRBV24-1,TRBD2,CATSDWTSAQFF,TGTGCCACCAGTGATTGGACTAGTGCGCAGTTCTTC
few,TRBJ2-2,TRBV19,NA,CASLGSANTGELFF,TGTGCCAGTCTCGGGTCCGCGAACACCGGGGAGCTGTTTTTT
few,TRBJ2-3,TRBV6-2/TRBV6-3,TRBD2,CASSSPRTSGRTDTQYF,TGTGCCAGCAGTTCTCCTCGGACTAGCGGGAGAACAGATACGCAGTATTTT
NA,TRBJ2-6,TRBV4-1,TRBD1,CASSHATGGTFDGANVLTF,TGCGCCAGCAGCCATGCGACAGGGGGAACCTTCGACGGGGCCAACGTCCTGACTTTC
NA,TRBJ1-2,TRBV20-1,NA,CSAGKSWADYGYTF,TGCAGTGCTGGAAAGAGTTGGGCTGATTATGGCTACACCTTC
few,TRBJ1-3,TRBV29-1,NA,CSVLPNSGNTIYF,TGCAGCGTTTTGCCTAACTCTGGAAACACCATATATTTT
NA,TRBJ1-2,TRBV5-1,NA,CASSPQVGGYTF,TGCGCCAGCAGCCCTCAGGTCGGTGGCTACACCTTC
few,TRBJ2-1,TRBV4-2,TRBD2,CASSQGLAGVASSYNEQFF,TGTGCCAGCAGCCAGGGCCTAGCGGGGGTCGCGAGCTCCTACAATGAGCAGTTCTTC
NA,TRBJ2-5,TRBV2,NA,CASSERRGWETQYF,TGTGCCAGCAGTGAACGAAGGGGCTGGGAGACCCAGTACTTC
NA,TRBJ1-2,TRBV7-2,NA,CASSLNPLLYGYTF,TGTGCCAGCAGCTTAAACCCCCTCTTATATGGCTACACCTTC
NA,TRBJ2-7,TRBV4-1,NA,CASSARRGTGYEQYF,TGCGCCAGCAGCGCTCGTCGGGGGACCGGGTACGAGCAGTACTTC
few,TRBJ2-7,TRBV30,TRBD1,CAWSGTGTGGSYEQYF,TGTGCCTGGAGTGGAACCGGGACAGGGGGCTCCTACGAGCAGTACTTC
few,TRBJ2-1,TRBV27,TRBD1,CASSGSDRVTYNEQFF,TGTGCCAGCAGTGGATCGGACAGGGTGACCTACAATGAGCAGTTCTTC
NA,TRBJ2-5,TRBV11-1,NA,CASSLQDGTLQETQYF,TGTGCCAGCAGCCTGCAGGACGGGACACTGCAAGAGACCCAGTACTTC
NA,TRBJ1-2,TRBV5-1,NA,CASRSDSLDYTF,TGCGCCAGCAGATCGGACAGCTTGGACTACACCTTC
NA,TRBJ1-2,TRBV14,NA,CASNQDQRTSYTF,TGTGCCAGCAACCAAGATCAGAGGACAAGCTACACCTTC
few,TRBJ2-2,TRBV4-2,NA,CASSQDGNSRTGELFF,TGTGCCAGCAGCCAAGATGGGAATTCCCGCACCGGGGAGCTGTTTTTT
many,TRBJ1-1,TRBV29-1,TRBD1,CSVEPGQGTFRTEAFF,TGCAGCGTTGAGCCGGGACAGGGTACCTTCCGCACTGAAGCTTTCTTT
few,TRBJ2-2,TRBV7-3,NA,CASSSPGPLGNTGELFF,TGTGCCAGCAGCTCCCCGGGGCCTCTCGGAAACACCGGGGAGCTGTTTTTT
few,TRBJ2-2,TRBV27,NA,CAIPLGGRNTGELFF,TGTGCCATCCCTTTGGGGGGGCGGAACACCGGGGAGCTGTTTTTT
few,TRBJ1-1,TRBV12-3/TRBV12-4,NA,CASSYGTTPEAFF,TGTGCCAGCAGTTACGGGACAACCCCGGAAGCTTTCTTT
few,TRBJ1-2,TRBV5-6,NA,CASTRRKAGTRNYGYTF,TGTGCCAGCACCAGGCGAAAGGCCGGGACACGTAACTATGGCTACACCTTC
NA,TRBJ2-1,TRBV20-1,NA,CSASIPSYNEQFF,TGCAGTGCTAGTATCCCTAGCTACAATGAGCAGTTCTTC
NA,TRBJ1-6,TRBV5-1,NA,CASSQPQGLINSPLHF,TGCGCCAGCAGCCAACCGCAGGGGCTGATTAATTCACCCCTCCACTTT
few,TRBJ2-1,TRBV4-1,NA,CASSPLEGESYNEQFF,TGCGCCAGCAGCCCCCTAGAGGGAGAGTCCTACAATGAGCAGTTCTTC
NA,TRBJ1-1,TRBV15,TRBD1,CATSSQAGGWNTEAFF,TGTGCCACCAGCAGCCAAGCAGGGGGCTGGAACACTGAAGCTTTCTTT
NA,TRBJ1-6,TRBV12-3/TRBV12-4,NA,CASSLDGGGRSPLHF,TGTGCCAGCAGTTTAGATGGAGGGGGTAGGTCACCCCTCCACTTT
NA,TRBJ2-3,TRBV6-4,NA,CASSPQGRDLGDTQYF,TGTGCCAGCAGTCCTCAAGGGCGGGACCTCGGGGATACGCAGTATTTT
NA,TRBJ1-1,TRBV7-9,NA,CASSPGEHSGNTEAFF,TGTGCCAGCAGCCCGGGTGAGCACTCGGGAAACACTGAAGCTTTCTTT
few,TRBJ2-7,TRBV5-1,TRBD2,CASSDGTSGLSYEQYF,TGCGCCAGCAGCGACGGGACTAGCGGGCTATCCTACGAGCAGTACTTC
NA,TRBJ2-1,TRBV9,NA,CASSVEAGTFRYNEQFF,TGTGCCAGCAGCGTAGAGGCAGGGACTTTTAGGTACAATGAGCAGTTCTTC
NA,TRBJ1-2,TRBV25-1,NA,CASMGANYGYTF,TGTGCCAGCATGGGTGCTAACTATGGCTACACCTTC
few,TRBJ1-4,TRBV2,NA,CASTGTGREKLFF,TGTGCCAGCACAGGGACCGGACGTGAAAAACTGTTTTTT
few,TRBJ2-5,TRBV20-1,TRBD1,CSALTGIGETETQYF,TGCAGTGCTTTGACAGGGATAGGCGAGACGGAGACCCAGTACTTC
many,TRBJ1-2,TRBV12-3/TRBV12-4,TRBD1,CASSSNRGNYGYTF,TGTGCCAGCAGCTCCAACAGGGGAAACTATGGCTACACCTTC
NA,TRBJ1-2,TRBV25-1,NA,CASSPLDRFDGYTF,TGTGCCAGCAGTCCCCTCGACCGATTCGATGGCTACACCTTC
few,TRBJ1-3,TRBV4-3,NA,CASSQGPGPGNTIYF,TGCGCCAGCAGCCAAGGGCCGGGACCTGGAAACACCATATATTTT
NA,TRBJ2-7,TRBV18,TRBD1,CASSAPGQGTEQYF,TGTGCCAGCTCAGCGCCGGGACAGGGGACCGAGCAGTACTTC
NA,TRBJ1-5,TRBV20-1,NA,CSAQGSPGRPQHF,TGCAGTGCCCAGGGGTCCCCAGGGAGGCCCCAGCATTTT
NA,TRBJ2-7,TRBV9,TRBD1,CASSSKVRDRLGEQYF,TGTGCCAGCAGCTCTAAAGTCCGGGACAGGTTAGGCGAGCAGTACTTC
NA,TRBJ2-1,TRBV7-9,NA,CASMQNRADNEQFF,TGTGCCAGCATGCAGAACCGGGCGGACAATGAGCAGTTCTTC
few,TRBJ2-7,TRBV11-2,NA,CASSLVLSYEQYF,TGTGCCAGCAGCTTAGTCCTCTCCTACGAGCAGTACTTC
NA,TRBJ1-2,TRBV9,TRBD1,CASSEQGTEHYGYTF,TGTGCCAGCAGCGAACAGGGGACAGAACACTATGGCTACACCTTC
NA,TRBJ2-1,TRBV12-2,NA,CASRLGPAGRYNEQFF,TGTGCAAGTCGCTTAGGTCCAGCGGGAAGATACAATGAGCAGTTCTTC
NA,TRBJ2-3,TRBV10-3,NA,CAVRGTSDTQYF,TGTGCCGTGAGGGGGACTTCAGATACGCAGTATTTT
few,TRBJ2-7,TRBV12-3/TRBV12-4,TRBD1,CASSFRQGAEAGQYF,TGTGCCAGCAGTTTTAGGCAGGGGGCTGAGGCGGGGCAGTACTTC
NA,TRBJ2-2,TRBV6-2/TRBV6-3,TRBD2,CASSYSVGGGAPNTGELFF,TGTGCCAGCAGTTACTCAGTGGGCGGGGGGGCCCCCAACACCGGGGAGCTGTTTTTT